A single sample gave rise to the 11 T cell receptor beta chains below, sequenced in a study of regulatory T cells in long-lasting Graves disease. As for time point: newly diagnosed GD, antithyroid drugs for less than 3 months. There was RNA extracted from PBMCs, and the TCR library was made from it. For TCR beta, libraries came from iRepertoire HTBI primers and Arm-PCR of CDR3 regions. Via MiXCR, TCRdb re-called the multiplex PCR reads, giving one row per CDR3 protein. Here the sample spans 450,000 to 600,000 distinct CDR3 sequences, under 20% being singletons. The same sample was also used in a study of T cells in Graves' hyperthyroidism and ophthalmopathy.

The sequencing here drew on peripheral blood mononuclear cells (PBMCs), taken at new diagnosis, from a patient treated with antithyroid drugs. The receptors were gathered from a middle-aged man with Graves disease.

This clonotype was observed a few times. The rearrangement uses TRBV7-9 and TRBJ1-6; a weak D match, TRBD1 (5 bases). Germline V gene data show CDR1 as SEHNR and CDR2 as FQNEAQ (reference sequence). CDR3 size: 15 residues. V was pared by 3 bases and J by 9 bases, with 15 bases between. The CDR3 DNA reads TGTGCCAGCAGCTTCCTCGGGACGGCGGGTTCACCCCTCCACTTT. Protein product: CASSFLGTAGSPLHF.

To note about this clonotype: A much larger clone lies one base from this, so it may be a read error. The chain uses TRBV2 and TRBJ2-2; TRBD1 matches 10 bases. The CDR3 runs to 15 residues. The germline V gene has CDR1 SNHLY and CDR2 FYNNEI. V was pared by 6 bases and J by 4 bases, with 5 bases of the junction left unmatched. This CDR3 is CASRRQGAVTGELFF. The CDR3 bases are TGTGCCAGCAGACGACAGGGGGCAGTCACCGGGGAGCTGTTTTTT.

This rearrangement joins TRBV7-9 to TRBJ2-3; D call uncertain. Germline assignment: CDR1 SEHNR and CDR2 FQNEAQ (reference sequence). V lost 5 bases and J lost 5, with 14 bases in between. The CDR3 runs to 14 residues. The CDR3 region is CASSHPRVGDTQYF. CDR3 in DNA: TGTGCCAGCAGCCATCCCCGGGTGGGAGATACGCAGTATTTT. Full variable domain (outside the CDR3, taken from reference TRBV7-9 and TRBJ2-3): DTGVSQNPRHKITKRGQNVTFRCDPISEHNRLYWYRQTLGQGPEFLTYFQNEAQLEKSRLLSDRFSAERPKGSFSTLEIQRTEQGDSAMYLCASSHPRVGDTQYFGPGTRLTVL.

This clonotype has only a few counts. The CDR3 loop is CAWSVGNNQPQHF. The CDR3 DNA reads as TGTGCCTGGAGTGTCGGCAACAATCAGCCCCAGCATTTT. The chain employs TRBV30 and TRBJ1-5; D not resolved. The V and J ends lost 0 bases and 3 bases respectively, with 6 bases between them. The CDR3 is 13 amino acids. Germline V gene sequence: CDR1 GTSNPN, CDR2 SVGIG (reference sequence). Filled out from reference TRBV30 and TRBJ1-5, the complete variable domain reads SQTIHQWPATLVQPVGSPLSLECTVEGTSNPNLYWYRQAAGRGLQLLFYSVGIGQISSEVPQNLSASRPQDRQFILSSKKLLLSDSGFYLCAWSVGNNQPQHFGDGTRLSIL.

This clonotype turned up a few times. This chain uses TRBV30 with TRBJ2-7; TRBD2 is a possible D gene (7 bases). The V end lost 4 bases, the J end lost 5 bases, and 15 bases lay between the germline ends. CDR3 length: 13 residues. Germline CDR1 is GTSNPN and CDR2 is SVGIG (reference sequence). CDR3 DNA sequence: TGTGCCTGGACCACGGGGGGCTTCGACGAGCAGTACTTC. Its protein product is CAWTTGGFDEQYF.

In its sample, this clonotype was seen a few times. The chain joins TRBV4-1 to TRBJ2-2; D may be TRBD2 (5 bases). The CDR3 length is 14 residues. Germline V CDR1 and CDR2: MGHRA, YSYEKL. V was shortened by 2 bases and J by 7 bases, with 11 bases between the two germline ends. This CDR3 is CASSQRHEGGELFF. The CDR3 DNA reads TGCGCCAGCAGCCAACGGCATGAGGGCGGGGAGCTGTTTTTT.

This clonotype was seen at least ten times. The chain links TRBV6-2 or TRBV6-3 to TRBJ2-7, with TRBD1 matching over 8 bases. V lost 6 bases and J lost 3; bases outside the gene matches: 13. The CDR3 runs to 16 residues. Germline assignment: CDR1 MNHEY and CDR2 SVGEGT. For the CDR3, the DNA is TGTGCCAGCAGGCGGAGAACCGGGACAGGTCACTACGAGCAGTACTTC. The encoded protein is CASRRRTGTGHYEQYF.

This clonotype has ten or more counts. The V call is TRBV6-1, the J call TRBJ1-1; unclear D gene. Germline V gives CDR1 MNHNS, CDR2 SASEGT. This CDR3 has 17 residues. V was trimmed by 5 bases and J by 2 bases, leaving 21 bases between them. As DNA, the CDR3 is TGTGCCAGCAGTCGGGCCGGCCTCGTGCTGAGAAACACTGAAGCTTTCTTT. Amino acids: CASSRAGLVLRNTEAFF.

Details on this clonotype: This clone may be a read error of a much larger clone one base away. V usage is TRBV5-1 and J usage is TRBJ2-3, with D uncertain. With the DNA end fitting TRBJ1-5 better, the J assignment may be wrong. Germline lookup yields CDR1 SGHRS and CDR2 YFSETQ. CDR3 length equals 17 residues. The CDR3 DNA follows: TGCGCCAGCAGCTTGGCAAACTCATTCAGAAGGTCAGATACGCAGCATTTT. Its translation is CASSLANSFRRSDTQHF.

The V gene is TRBV30, the J gene TRBJ2-2; TRBD2 agrees at 10 bases. Germline V gives CDR1 GTSNPN, CDR2 SVGIG (reference sequence). The CDR3 loop spans 16 amino acids. Trimming took 2 bases from V and 3 from J; bases not matched to a gene: 6. The chain's CDR3 is CAWSTPSGSDTGELFF. Here the CDR3 DNA reads TGTGCCTGGAGTACTCCTAGCGGGAGTGACACCGGGGAGCTGTTTTTT.

This clonotype was counted ten times or more. The genes are TRBV6-1 and TRBJ2-7; 10 bases map to TRBD2. Losses at the gene ends were 7 bases for V and 2 bases for J; bases not matched to a gene: 5. Germline V gene sequence: CDR1 MNHNS, CDR2 SASEGT. This CDR3 comprises 14 residues. The CDR3 DNA follows: TGTGCCAGCATTTCGAGCGGGAGGGCCTACGAGCAGTACTTC. Translating gives CASISSGRAYEQYF.